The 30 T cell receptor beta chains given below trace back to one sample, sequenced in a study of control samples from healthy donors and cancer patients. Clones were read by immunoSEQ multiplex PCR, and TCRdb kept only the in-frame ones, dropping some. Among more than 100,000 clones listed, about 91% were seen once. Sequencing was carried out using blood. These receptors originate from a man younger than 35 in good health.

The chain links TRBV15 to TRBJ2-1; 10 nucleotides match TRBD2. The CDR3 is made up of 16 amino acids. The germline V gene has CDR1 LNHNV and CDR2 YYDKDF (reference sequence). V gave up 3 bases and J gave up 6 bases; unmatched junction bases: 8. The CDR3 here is CATSRFSGGPFNEQFF. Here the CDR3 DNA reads TGTGCCACCAGCAGGTTTAGCGGGGGGCCCTTCAATGAGCAGTTCTTC.

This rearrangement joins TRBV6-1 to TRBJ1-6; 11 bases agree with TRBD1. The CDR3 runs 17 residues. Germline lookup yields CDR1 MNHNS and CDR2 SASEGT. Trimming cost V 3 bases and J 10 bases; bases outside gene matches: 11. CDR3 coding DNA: TGTGCCAGCAGTGAGCCAATACGGGACAGGGGGGGATCACCCCTCCACTTT. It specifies CASSEPIRDRGGSPLHF.

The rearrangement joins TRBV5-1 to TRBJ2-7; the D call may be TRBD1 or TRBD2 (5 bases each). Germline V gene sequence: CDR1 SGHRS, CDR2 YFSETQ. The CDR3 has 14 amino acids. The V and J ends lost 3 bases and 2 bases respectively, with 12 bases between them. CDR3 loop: CASSSRRGAYEQYF. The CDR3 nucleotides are TGCGCCAGCAGCTCCCGAAGGGGAGCCTACGAGCAGTACTTC.

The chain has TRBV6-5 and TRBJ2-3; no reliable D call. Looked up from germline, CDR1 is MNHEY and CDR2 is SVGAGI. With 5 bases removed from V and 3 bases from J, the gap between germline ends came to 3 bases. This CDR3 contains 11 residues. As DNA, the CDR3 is TGTGCCAGCAGTAGGACAGATACGCAGTATTTT. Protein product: CASSRTDTQYF.

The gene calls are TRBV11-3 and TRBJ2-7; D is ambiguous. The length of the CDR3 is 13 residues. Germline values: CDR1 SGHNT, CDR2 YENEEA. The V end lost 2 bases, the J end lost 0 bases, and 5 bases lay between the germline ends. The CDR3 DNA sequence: TGTGCCAGCAGCTTAACCCCCTCCTACGAGCAGTACTTC. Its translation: CASSLTPSYEQYF.

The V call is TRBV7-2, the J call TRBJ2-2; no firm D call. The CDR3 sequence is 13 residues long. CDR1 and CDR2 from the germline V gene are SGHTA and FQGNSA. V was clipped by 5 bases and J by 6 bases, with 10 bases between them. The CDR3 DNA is TGTGCCAGCAGCCCCATGTCCCCCGGGGAGCTGTTTTTT. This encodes CASSPMSPGELFF.

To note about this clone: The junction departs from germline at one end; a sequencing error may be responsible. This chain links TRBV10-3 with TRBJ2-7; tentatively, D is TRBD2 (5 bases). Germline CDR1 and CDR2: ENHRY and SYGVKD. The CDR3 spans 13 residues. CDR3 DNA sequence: TGTGCCATCAGTGAGGAAGCGGCATACGGGCAGTACTTC. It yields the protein CAISEEAAYGQYF.

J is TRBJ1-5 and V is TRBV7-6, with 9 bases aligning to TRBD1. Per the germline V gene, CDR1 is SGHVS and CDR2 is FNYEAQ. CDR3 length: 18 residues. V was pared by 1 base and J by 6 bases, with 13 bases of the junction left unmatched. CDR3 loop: CASSLGGQGTTFAQPQHF. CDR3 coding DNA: TGTGCCAGCAGCTTAGGGGGACAGGGAACGACTTTCGCTCAGCCCCAGCATTTT. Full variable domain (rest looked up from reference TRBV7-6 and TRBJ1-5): GAGVSQSPRYKVTKRGQDVALRCDPISGHVSLYWYRQALGQGPEFLTYFNYEAQQDKSGLPNDRFSAERPEGSISTLTIQRTEQRDSAMYRCASSLGGQGTTFAQPQHFGDGTRLSIL.

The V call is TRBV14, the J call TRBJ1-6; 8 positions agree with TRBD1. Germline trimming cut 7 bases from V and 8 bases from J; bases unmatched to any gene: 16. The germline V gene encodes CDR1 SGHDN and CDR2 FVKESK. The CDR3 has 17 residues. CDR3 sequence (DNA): TGTGCCAGCACCAGGACGGCAGGCGGACAGGGAGATTCACCCCTCCACTTT. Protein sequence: CASTRTAGGQGDSPLHF.

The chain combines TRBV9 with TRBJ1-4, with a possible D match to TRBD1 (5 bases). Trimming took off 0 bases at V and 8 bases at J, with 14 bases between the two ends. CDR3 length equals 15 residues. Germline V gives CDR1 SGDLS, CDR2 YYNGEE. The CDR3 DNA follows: TGTGCCAGCAGCGTAGACGCCGGGACTACCGAAAAACTGTTTTTT. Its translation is CASSVDAGTTEKLFF.

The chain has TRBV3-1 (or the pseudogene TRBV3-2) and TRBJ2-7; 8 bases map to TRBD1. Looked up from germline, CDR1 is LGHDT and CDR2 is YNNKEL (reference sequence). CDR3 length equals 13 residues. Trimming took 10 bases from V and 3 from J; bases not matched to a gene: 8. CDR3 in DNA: TGTGCCACCTCAGACAGGGGAGGCTACGAGCAGTACTTC. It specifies CATSDRGGYEQYF.

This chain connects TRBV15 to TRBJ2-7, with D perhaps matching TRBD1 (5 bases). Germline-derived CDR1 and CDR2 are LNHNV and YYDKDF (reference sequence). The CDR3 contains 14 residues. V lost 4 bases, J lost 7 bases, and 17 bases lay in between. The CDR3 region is CATSMRTTRMEQYF. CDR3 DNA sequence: TGTGCCACCAGCATGAGGACAACCCGTATGGAGCAGTACTTC.

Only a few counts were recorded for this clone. In DNA form, the CDR3 reads TGTGCCAGCACTCATTTAAGGGGACAGGGGGGATACGAGCAGTACTTC. Amino acids: CASTHLRGQGGYEQYF. V is TRBV7-9 and J is TRBJ2-7; 11 bases align to TRBD1. V lost 7 bases to trimming and J lost 4 bases; unmatched junction nucleotides: 12. Germline V lookup: CDR1 SEHNR, CDR2 FQNEAQ (reference sequence). The CDR3 is 16 amino acids.

CDR3 loop: CARSLLSRDNYGYTF. In DNA, the CDR3 is TGTGCCAGAAGCTTACTGTCCAGGGACAACTATGGCTACACCTTC. The chain couples TRBV7-5 to TRBJ1-2. TRBV7-5 counts as a pseudogene. CDR3 size: 15 residues.

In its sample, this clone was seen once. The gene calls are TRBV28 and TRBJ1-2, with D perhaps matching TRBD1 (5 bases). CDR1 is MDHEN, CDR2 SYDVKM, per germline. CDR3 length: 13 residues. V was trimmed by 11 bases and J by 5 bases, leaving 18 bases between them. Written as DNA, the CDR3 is TGTGCCGCGGTTGCGTCGGGGCGGTATGGCTACACCTTC. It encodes CAAVASGRYGYTF.

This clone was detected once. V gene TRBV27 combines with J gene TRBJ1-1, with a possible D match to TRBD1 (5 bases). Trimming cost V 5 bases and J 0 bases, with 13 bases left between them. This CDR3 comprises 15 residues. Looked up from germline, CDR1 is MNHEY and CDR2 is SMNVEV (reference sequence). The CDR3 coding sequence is TGTGCCAGCAGTAAATACACAGGAATGAACACTGAAGCTTTCTTT. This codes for CASSKYTGMNTEAFF.

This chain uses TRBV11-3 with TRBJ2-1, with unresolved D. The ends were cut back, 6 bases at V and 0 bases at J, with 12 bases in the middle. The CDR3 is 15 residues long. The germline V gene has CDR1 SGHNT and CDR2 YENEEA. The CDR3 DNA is TGTGCCAGCAGTAAACCCTGGGCCTCCTACAATGAGCAGTTCTTC. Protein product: CASSKPWASYNEQFF.

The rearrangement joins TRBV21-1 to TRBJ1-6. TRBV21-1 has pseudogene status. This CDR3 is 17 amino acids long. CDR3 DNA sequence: TGTGCCAGCAGCAAAGTTACCCGGGGAAAGGATAATTCACCCCTCCACTTT. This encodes CASSKVTRGKDNSPLHF.

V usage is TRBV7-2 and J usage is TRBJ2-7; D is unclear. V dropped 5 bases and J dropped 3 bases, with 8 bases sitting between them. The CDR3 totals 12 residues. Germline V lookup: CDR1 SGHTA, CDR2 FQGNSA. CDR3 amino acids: CASSQKGYEQYF. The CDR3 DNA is TGTGCCAGCAGCCAAAAGGGCTACGAGCAGTACTTC.

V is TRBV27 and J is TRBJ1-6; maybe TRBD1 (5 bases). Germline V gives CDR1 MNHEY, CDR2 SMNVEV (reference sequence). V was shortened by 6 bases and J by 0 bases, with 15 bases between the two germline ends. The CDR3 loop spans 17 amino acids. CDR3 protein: CASRNRGRSSYNSPLHF. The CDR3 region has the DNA TGTGCCAGCAGAAATAGGGGACGGAGCTCCTATAATTCACCCCTCCACTTT.

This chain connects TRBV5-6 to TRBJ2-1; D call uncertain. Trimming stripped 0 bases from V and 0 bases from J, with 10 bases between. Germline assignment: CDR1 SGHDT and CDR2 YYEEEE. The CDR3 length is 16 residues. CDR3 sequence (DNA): TGTGCCAGCAGCTTGGCCGTACGGAGCTCCTACAATGAGCAGTTCTTC. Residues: CASSLAVRSSYNEQFF.

The CDR3 DNA reads as TGCAGCGTCTATACAGGGGACGAGCAGTACTTC. Its translation is CSVYTGDEQYF. The gene calls are TRBV29-1 and TRBJ2-7, with 7 bases identical to TRBD1. Losses at the gene ends were 6 bases for V and 5 bases for J; bases not matched to a gene: 4. The CDR3 runs 11 residues. Germline values: CDR1 SQVTM, CDR2 ANQGSEA.

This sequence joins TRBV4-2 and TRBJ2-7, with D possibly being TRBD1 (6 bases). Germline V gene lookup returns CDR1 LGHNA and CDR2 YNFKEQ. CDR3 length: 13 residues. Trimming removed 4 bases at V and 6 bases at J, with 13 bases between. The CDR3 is CASSLNRVGEQYF. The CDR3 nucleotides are TGTGCCAGCAGCCTTAACAGGGTCGGCGAGCAGTACTTC.

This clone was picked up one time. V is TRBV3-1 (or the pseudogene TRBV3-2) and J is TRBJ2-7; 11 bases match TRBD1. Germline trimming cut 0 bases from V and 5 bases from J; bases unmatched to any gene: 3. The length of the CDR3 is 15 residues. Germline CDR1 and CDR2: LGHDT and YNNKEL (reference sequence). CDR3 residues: CASSQDWTGGDEQYF. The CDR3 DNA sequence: TGTGCCAGCAGCCAAGACTGGACAGGGGGCGACGAGCAGTACTTC.

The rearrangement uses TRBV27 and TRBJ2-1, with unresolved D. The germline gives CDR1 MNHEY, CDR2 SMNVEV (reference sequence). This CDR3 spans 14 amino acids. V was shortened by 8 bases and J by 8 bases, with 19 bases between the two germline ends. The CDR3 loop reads CASGPNRAPHEQFF. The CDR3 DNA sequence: TGTGCCAGCGGACCGAATAGGGCCCCCCATGAGCAGTTCTTC.

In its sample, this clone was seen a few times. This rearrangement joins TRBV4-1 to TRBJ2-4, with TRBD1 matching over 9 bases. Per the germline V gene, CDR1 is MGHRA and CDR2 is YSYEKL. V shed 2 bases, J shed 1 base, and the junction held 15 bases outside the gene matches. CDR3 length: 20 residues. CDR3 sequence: CASSQSGGQGRFLAKNIQYF. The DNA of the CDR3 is TGCGCCAGCAGCCAATCAGGGGGACAGGGAAGATTTCTCGCCAAAAACATTCAGTACTTC.

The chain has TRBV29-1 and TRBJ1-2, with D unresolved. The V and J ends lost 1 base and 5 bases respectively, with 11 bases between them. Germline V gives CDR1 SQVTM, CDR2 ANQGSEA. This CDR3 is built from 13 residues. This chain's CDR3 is CSVEVLLGYGYTF. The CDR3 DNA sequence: TGCAGCGTTGAAGTTCTGTTAGGTTATGGCTACACCTTC. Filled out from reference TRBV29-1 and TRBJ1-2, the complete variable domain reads SAVISQKPSRDICQRGTSLTIQCQVDSQVTMMFWYRQQPGQSLTLIATANQGSEATYESGFVIDKFPISRPNLTFSTLTVSNMSPEDSSIYLCSVEVLLGYGYTFGSGTRLTVV.

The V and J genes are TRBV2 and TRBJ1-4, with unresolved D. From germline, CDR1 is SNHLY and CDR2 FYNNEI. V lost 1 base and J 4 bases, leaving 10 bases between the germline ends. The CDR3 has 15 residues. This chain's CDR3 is CASSEGPPVNEKLFF. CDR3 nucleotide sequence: TGTGCCAGCAGTGAAGGTCCCCCTGTTAATGAAAAACTGTTTTTT.

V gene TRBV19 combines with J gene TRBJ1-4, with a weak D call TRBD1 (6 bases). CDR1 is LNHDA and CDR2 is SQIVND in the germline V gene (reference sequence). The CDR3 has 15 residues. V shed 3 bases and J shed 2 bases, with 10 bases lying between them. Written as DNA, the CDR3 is TGTGCCAGTAGTATTAGAGGGGGGACTAATGAAAAACTGTTTTTT. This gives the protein CASSIRGGTNEKLFF. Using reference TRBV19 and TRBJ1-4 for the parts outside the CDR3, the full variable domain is DGGITQSPKYLFRKEGQNVTLSCEQNLNHDAMYWYRQDPGQGLRLIYYSQIVNDFQKGDIAEGYSVSREKKESFPLTVTSAQKNPTAFYLCASSIRGGTNEKLFFGSGTQLSVL.

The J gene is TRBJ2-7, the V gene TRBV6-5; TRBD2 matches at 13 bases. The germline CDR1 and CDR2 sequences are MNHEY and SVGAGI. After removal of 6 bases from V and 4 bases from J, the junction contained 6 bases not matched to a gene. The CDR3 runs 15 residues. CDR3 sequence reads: CASSTSGGGYYEQYF. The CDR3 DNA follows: TGTGCCAGCAGCACTAGCGGGGGGGGATATTACGAGCAGTACTTC.